This passage covers 9 T cell receptor beta chains from one sample sequenced in a study of beta chain features in type 1 diabetes. Study-level points and caveats: Moderately but significantly shorter TCRB CDR3s were found in Type 1 diabetes patients in all four CD4+ subsets.

These receptors' targets are unknown. Expressed TCRB transcripts were sequenced because the isolated RNA had all been reverse transcribed beforehand. Profiling relied on immunoSEQ multiplex PCR, and the TCRdb table lists in-frame clones only, not all of them. This repertoire shows approximately 360,000 clones, 10% to 15% found once; its top ten account for 0.01%. Source material: naive CD4+ T cells from blood. Every receptor here comes from a woman aged 18 to 35 with type 1 diabetes.

This clone occurred a few times. This chain connects TRBV4-3 to TRBJ2-7; D is uncertain. Trimming removed 1 base at V and 2 bases at J, with 12 bases between. Germline values: CDR1 LGHNA, CDR2 YSLEER. This CDR3 is built from 15 residues. The DNA for the CDR3 is TGCGCCAGCAGCCAAGGGCCTGGCGACACCTACGAGCAGTACTTC. This translates into CASSQGPGDTYEQYF.

The table lists this clone with a few counts. The gene calls are TRBV6-5 and TRBJ2-7; no reliable D call. The CDR3 runs 11 residues. Germline V CDR1 and CDR2: MNHEY, SVGAGI. Trimming took off 0 bases at V and 5 bases at J, with 2 bases between the two ends. The CDR3 loop is CASSYSNEQYF. The DNA of the CDR3 is TGTGCCAGCAGTTACTCTAACGAGCAGTACTTC.

This chain connects TRBV5-5 to TRBJ1-6, with 7 bases aligning to TRBD1. Germline V gene sequence: CDR1 SGHKS, CDR2 YYEKEE (reference sequence). This CDR3 spans 15 amino acids. Unmatched junction bases numbered 9, after V lost 3 bases and J lost 9 bases. CDR3 nucleotide sequence: TGTGCCAGCAGCTGGCCAGACAGGGCCGGTTCACCCCTCCACTTT. It specifies CASSWPDRAGSPLHF. The variable domain in full, with the rest retrieved from reference TRBV5-5 and TRBJ1-6, is DAGVTQSPTHLIKTRGQQVTLRCSPISGHKSVSWYQQVLGQGPQFIFQYYEKEERGRGNFPDRFSARQFPNYSSELNVNALLLGDSALYLCASSWPDRAGSPLHFGNGTRLTVT.

This clone was detected a few times. The gene calls are TRBV7-8 and TRBJ2-5; TRBD2 is a possible D gene (6 bases). The CDR3 is made up of 14 amino acids. Trimming took 6 bases from V and 5 from J, leaving 16 bases between them. Germline CDR1 and CDR2: SGHVS and FQNEAQ. CDR3 bases: TGTGCCAGCAGATTGGACTACCCGGGGGAGACCCAGTACTTC. This gives the protein CASRLDYPGETQYF.

This clone occurred a few times. The CDR3 protein is CASSWPGGVTDTQYF. The CDR3 bases are TGTGCCAGCAGTTGGCCTGGCGGGGTCACAGATACGCAGTATTTT. The chain uses TRBV28 and TRBJ2-3, with D perhaps matching TRBD2 (6 bases). Germline CDR1 MDHEN, CDR2 SYDVKM. Trimming removed 4 bases at V and 2 bases at J, with 13 bases between. The CDR3 is 15 amino acids.

The chain is built from TRBV30 and TRBJ2-7; a weak D match, TRBD2 (5 bases). The length of the CDR3 is 14 residues. CDR1 and CDR2 (germline): GTSNPN, SVGIG (reference sequence). The V end was cut by 0 bases, the J end by 0 bases, with 9 bases between. CDR3: CAWSVPGISYEQYF. The CDR3 nucleotides are TGTGCCTGGAGTGTACCGGGAATCTCCTACGAGCAGTACTTC.

To note about this clone: The same CDR3 arises from other DNA sequences in this sample as well. The chain employs TRBV30 and TRBJ1-5, with TRBD1 identical over 7 bases. The V gene's germline CDR1 is GTSNPN and CDR2 SVGIG (reference sequence). The CDR3 consists of 13 residues. V dropped 3 bases and J dropped 5; count of bases not matched to a gene: 4. The chain's CDR3 is CAWSRQGDQPQHF. As DNA, the CDR3 is TGTGCCTGGAGCCGACAGGGAGATCAGCCCCAGCATTTT.

This clone was detected a few times. This chain joins TRBV5-1 and TRBJ2-3; D remains unclear. V was pared by 0 bases and J by 2 bases, with 16 bases between. Per the germline V gene, CDR1 is SGHRS and CDR2 is YFSETQ. The CDR3 sequence is 17 residues long. The CDR3 DNA reads as TGCGCCAGCAGCTTGGCGGGTTCGGCCTACTCCACAGATACGCAGTATTTT. Protein: CASSLAGSAYSTDTQYF.

This clone has just a few counts. The chain joins TRBV5-1 to TRBJ2-1; D may be TRBD2 (6 bases). Germline V CDR1 and CDR2: SGHRS, YFSETQ. The CDR3 spans 15 residues. Trimming cost V 0 bases and J 5 bases, with 12 bases left between them. In DNA, the CDR3 is TGCGCCAGCAGCTTGGAGCGGCGGGGAGACAATGAGCAGTTCTTC. Translation gives CASSLERRGDNEQFF.